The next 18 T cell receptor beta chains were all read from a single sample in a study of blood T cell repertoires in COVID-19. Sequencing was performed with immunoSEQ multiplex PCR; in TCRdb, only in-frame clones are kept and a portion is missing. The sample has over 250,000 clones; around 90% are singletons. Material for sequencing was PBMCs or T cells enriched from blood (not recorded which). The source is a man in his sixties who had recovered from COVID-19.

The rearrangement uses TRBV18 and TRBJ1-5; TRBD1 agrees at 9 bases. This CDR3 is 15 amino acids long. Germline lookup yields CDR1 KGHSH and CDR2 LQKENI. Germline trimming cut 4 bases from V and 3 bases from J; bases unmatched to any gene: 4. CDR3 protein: CASSRDREPNQPQHF. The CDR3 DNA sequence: TGTGCCAGCTCACGGGACAGGGAACCCAATCAGCCCCAGCATTTT.

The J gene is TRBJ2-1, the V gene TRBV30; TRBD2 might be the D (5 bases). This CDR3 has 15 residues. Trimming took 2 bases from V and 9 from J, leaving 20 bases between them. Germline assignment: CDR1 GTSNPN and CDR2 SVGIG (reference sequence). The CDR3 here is CAWSLLYSDVAEQFF. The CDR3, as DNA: TGTGCCTGGAGTTTGTTATATAGCGATGTGGCTGAGCAGTTCTTC.

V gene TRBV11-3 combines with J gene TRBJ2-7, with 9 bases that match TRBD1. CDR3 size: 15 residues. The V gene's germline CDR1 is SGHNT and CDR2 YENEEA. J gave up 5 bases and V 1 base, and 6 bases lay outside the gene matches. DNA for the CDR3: TGTGCCAGCAGCTTAGCGGGACAGGGTTTCGACGAGCAGTACTTC. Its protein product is CASSLAGQGFDEQYF.

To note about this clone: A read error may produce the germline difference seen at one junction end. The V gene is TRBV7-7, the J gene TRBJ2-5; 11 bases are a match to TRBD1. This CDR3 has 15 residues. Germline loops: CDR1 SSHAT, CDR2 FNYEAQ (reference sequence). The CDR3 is CASSLGQGGQETQYF. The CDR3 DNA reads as TGTGCTAGCAGCTTGGGACAGGGGGGTCAAGAGACCCAGTACTTC. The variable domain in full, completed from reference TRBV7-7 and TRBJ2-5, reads GAGVSQSPRYKVTKRGQDVTLRCDPISSHATLYWYQQALGQGPEFLTYFNYEAQPDKSGLPSDRFSAERPEGSISTLTIQRTEQRDSAMYRCASSLGQGGQETQYFGPGTRLLVL.

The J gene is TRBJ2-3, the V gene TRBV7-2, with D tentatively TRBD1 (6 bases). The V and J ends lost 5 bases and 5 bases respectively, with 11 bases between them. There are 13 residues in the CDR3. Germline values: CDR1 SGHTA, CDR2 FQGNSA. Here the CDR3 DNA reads TGTGCCAGCAGCGTACAGGGATTAGATACGCAGTATTTT. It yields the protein CASSVQGLDTQYF.

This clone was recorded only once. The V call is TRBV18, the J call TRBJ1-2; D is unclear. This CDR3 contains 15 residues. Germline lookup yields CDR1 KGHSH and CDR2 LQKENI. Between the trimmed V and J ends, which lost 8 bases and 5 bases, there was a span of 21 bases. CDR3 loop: CASRRAEASSYGYTF. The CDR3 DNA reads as TGTGCCAGCCGACGAGCGGAGGCCTCTAGTTATGGCTACACCTTC.

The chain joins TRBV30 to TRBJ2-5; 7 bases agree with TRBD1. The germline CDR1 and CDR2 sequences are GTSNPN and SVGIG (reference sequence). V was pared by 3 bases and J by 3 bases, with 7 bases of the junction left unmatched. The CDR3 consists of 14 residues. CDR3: CAWRPLDREETQYF. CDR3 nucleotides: TGTGCCTGGAGACCCCTTGACAGGGAAGAGACCCAGTACTTC.

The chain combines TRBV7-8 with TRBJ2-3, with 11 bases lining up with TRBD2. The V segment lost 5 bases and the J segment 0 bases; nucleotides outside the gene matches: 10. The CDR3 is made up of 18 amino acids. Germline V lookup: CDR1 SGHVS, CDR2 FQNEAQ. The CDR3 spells CASSPTSGSTPSTDTQYF. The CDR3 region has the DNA TGTGCCAGCAGCCCCACTAGCGGGAGTACCCCTAGCACAGATACGCAGTATTTT.

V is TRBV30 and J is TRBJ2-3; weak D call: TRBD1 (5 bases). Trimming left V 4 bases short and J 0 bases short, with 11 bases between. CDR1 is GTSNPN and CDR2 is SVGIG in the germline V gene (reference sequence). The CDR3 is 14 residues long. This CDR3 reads CAWTSGPSTDTQYF. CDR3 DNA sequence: TGTGCCTGGACCTCAGGGCCTAGCACAGATACGCAGTATTTT. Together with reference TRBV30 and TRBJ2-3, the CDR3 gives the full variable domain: SQTIHQWPATLVQPVGSPLSLECTVEGTSNPNLYWYRQAAGRGLQLLFYSVGIGQISSEVPQNLSASRPQDRQFILSSKKLLLSDSGFYLCAWTSGPSTDTQYFGPGTRLTVL.

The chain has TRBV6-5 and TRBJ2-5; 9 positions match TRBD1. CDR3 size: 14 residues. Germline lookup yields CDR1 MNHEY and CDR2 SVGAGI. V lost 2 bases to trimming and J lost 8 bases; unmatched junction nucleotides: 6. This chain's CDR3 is CASSYRTGELTQYF. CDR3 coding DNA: TGTGCCAGCAGTTACCGGACAGGGGAGTTAACCCAGTACTTC.

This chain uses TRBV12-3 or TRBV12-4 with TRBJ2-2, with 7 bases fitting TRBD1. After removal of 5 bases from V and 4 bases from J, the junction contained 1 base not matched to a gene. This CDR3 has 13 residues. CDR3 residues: CASSQGVTGELFF. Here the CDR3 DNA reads TGTGCCAGCAGTCAGGGGGTCACCGGGGAGCTGTTTTTT.

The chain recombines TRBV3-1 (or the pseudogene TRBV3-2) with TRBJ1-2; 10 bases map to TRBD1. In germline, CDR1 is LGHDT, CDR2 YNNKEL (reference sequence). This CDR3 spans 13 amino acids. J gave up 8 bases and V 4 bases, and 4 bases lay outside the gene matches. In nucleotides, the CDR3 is TGTGCCAGCAGCCCCGACAGGGGGCGGGGCTACACCTTC. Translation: CASSPDRGRGYTF.

CDR3: CASSFRDLVTGELFF. CDR3 DNA sequence: TGTGCCAGCAGCTTCAGGGATCTAGTCACCGGGGAGCTGTTTTTT. The V and J genes are TRBV7-8 and TRBJ2-2; D may be TRBD1 (5 bases). Germline CDR1 reads SGHVS; CDR2 reads FQNEAQ. This CDR3 has 15 amino acids. The V end lost 3 bases, the J end lost 4 bases, and 12 bases lay between the germline ends.

The CDR3: CASGLVLGQGTEAFF. CDR3 coding DNA: TGTGCTAGTGGTTTGGTACTTGGCCAGGGCACTGAAGCTTTCTTT. The V and J genes are TRBV12-5 and TRBJ1-1, with a tentative D call TRBD1 (5 bases). V gave up 0 bases and J gave up 4 bases, with 12 bases separating them. This CDR3 contains 15 residues. Germline loops: CDR1 LGHNT, CDR2 FRNRAP. The full variable domain, with the rest looked up from reference TRBV12-5 and TRBJ1-1, is DARVTQTPRHKVTEMGQEVTMRCQPILGHNTVFWYRQTMMQGLELLAYFRNRAPLDDSGMPKDRFSAEMPDATLATLKIQPSEPRDSAVYFCASGLVLGQGTEAFFGQGTRLTVV.

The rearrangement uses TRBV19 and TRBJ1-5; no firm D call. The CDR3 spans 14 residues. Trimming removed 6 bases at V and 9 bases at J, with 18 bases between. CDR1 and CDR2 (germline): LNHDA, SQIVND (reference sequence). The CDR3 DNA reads TGTGCCAGTAGGGGTATGCCGGAGGTTTCGCCCCAGCATTTT. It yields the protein CASRGMPEVSPQHF.

The CDR3 reads CASRLRDTYTGELFF. As DNA, the CDR3 is TGTGCCAGCAGATTAAGGGACACTTACACCGGGGAGCTGTTTTTT. This chain links TRBV7-6 with TRBJ2-2; a weak D match, TRBD1 (6 bases). V was clipped by 6 bases and J by 3 bases, with 14 bases between them. Germline CDR1 reads SGHVS; CDR2 reads FNYEAQ. This CDR3 spans 15 amino acids.

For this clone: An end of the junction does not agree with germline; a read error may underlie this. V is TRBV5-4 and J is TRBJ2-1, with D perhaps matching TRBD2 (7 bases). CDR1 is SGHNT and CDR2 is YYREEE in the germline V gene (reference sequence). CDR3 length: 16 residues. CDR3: CASTLGGGSSYNEQFF. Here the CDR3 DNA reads TGTGCCAGCACCTTGGGGGGCGGGAGCTCCTACAATGAGCAGTTCTTC.

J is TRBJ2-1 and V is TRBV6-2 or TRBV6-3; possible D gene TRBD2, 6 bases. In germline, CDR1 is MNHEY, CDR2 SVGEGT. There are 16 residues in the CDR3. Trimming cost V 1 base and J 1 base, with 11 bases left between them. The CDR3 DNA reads TGTGCCAGCAGTTACTGGGGCGGGATGTCCTACAATGAGCAGTTCTTC. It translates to CASSYWGGMSYNEQFF.